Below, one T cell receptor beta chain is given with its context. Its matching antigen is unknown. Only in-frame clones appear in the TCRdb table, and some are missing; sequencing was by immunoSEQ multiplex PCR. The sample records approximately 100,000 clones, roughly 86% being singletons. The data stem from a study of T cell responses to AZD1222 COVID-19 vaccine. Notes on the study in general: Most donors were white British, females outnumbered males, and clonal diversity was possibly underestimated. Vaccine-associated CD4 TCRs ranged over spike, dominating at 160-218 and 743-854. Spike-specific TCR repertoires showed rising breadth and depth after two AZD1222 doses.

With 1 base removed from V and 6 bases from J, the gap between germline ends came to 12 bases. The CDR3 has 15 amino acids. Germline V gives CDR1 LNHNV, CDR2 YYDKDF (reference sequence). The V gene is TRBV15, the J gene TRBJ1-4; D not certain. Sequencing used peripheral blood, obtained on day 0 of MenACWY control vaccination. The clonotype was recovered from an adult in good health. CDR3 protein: CATSRVVAVDEKLFF. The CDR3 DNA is TGTGCCACCAGCAGAGTGGTCGCGGTAGATGAAAAACTGTTTTTT.